These T cell receptor beta chains were read from a single sample in a study of response to subunit inactivated influenza vaccine. TCRdb redid the calling of the RT-PCR reads with MiXCR, one entry per CDR3 protein. The profile shows more than 700,000 distinct CDR3 sequences, 21% of them singletons. Source: PBMCs from blood, taken 4 to 6 days after vaccination. The receptors derive from a man aged 45-60 years who received an inactivated influenza vaccine. CDR3s include the opening cysteine and the closing phenylalanine or tryptophan. A D gene is named only where the DNA matches it firmly. The size field is filled for only some rows; it gives once, few, many or a size class.

j_call clone_size d_call v_call cdr3_nt cdr3_aa
TRBJ2-2 few - TRBV24-1 TGTGCCACCAGTGATCCCTGGACCATTACCGGGGAGCTGTTTTTT CATSDPWTITGELFF
TRBJ1-1 - TRBD1 TRBV5-1 TGCGCCAGCAGCTTGGGGGACAGGACGAACACTGAAGCTTTCTTT CASSLGDRTNTEAFF
TRBJ1-5 many - TRBV28 TGTGCCAGCAGTTTCGGTCTTAGCAATCAGCCCCAGCATTTT CASSFGLSNQPQHF
TRBJ2-5 many TRBD2 TRBV20-1 TGCAGTGCTACCGGACTAGCGGGAGAGGAGACCCAGTACTTC CSATGLAGEETQYF
TRBJ2-7 - - TRBV14 TGTGCCAGCAGCCACCTCCGGGTCCTTTACTACGAGCAGTACTTC CASSHLRVLYYEQYF
TRBJ2-3 - TRBD2 TRBV12-3/TRBV12-4 TGTGCCAGCAGTCCTCCTCTAGCGGGGAGGGATACGCAGTATTTT CASSPPLAGRDTQYF
TRBJ1-1 - TRBD1 TRBV27 TGTGCCAGCAGAAAGGGACAGGGGAACACTGAAGCTTTCTTT CASRKGQGNTEAFF
TRBJ2-3 - TRBD2 TRBV5-1 TGCGCCAGCAGCTCCTTGCAGCGACTAGCGGGGGATACCACACATACGCAGTATTTT CASSSLQRLAGDTTHTQYF
TRBJ2-5 - - TRBV6-5 TGTGCCAGCAGTTCCGAGGGGATTTACCAAGAGACCCAGTACTTC CASSSEGIYQETQYF
TRBJ2-3 few - TRBV24-1 TGTGCCACCACCGCATCCCCGGGGCAGGGTCGCACAGATACGCAGTATTTT CATTASPGQGRTDTQYF
TRBJ2-1 many - TRBV24-1 TGTGCCACCAGTGATGGCGCTCGATTGGGCCATGAGCAGTTCTTC CATSDGARLGHEQFF
TRBJ2-1 few TRBD2 TRBV2 TGTGCCAGCAGTATAGGAGCGGGAGGGCCAAGGGATGAGCAGTTCTTC CASSIGAGGPRDEQFF
TRBJ2-1 - TRBD2 TRBV6-2/TRBV6-3 TGTGCCACCAGGACTAGCGGGATACTTAATGAGCAGTTCTTC CATRTSGILNEQFF
TRBJ2-1 - - TRBV10-3 TGTGCCATCAGCCCGGGGAGGAGCTCCTACAATGAGCAGTTCTTC CAISPGRSSYNEQFF
TRBJ2-3 few - TRBV2 TGTGCCAGCAGTGAAGCGCCATGGGGGGATACGCAGTATTTT CASSEAPWGDTQYF
TRBJ2-1 - TRBD2 TRBV4-3 TGCGCCAGCAGCCACAGAAGGACTAGCGAGACCTACAATGAGCAGTTCTTC CASSHRRTSETYNEQFF
TRBJ2-7 few - TRBV27 TGTGCCAGCAGTCTACGGGATAGCGTCGTCTACGAGCAGTACTTC CASSLRDSVVYEQYF
TRBJ2-1 few TRBD2 TRBV15 TGTGCCACCAGACCGGGGGGAATATCCTACAATGAGCAGTTCTTC CATRPGGISYNEQFF
TRBJ2-2 - TRBD2 TRBV12-3/TRBV12-4 TGTGCCAGCAGTTTGCGGGAGGGCCACACCGGGGAGCTGTTTTTT CASSLREGHTGELFF
TRBJ2-1 - - TRBV5-1 TGCGCCAGCAGTGTTGGTGCCTTAGCGGTAGACAACGAGCAGTTCTTC CASSVGALAVDNEQFF
TRBJ2-5 few - TRBV7-2 TGTGCCAGCAGCGCTACAGGGTTTTACGGGACCCAGTACTTC CASSATGFYGTQYF
TRBJ2-7 few - TRBV28 TGTGCCAGCAGTTCCGGCACCACCTCCTACGAGCAGTACTTC CASSSGTTSYEQYF
TRBJ2-3 few - TRBV7-2 TGTGCCAGCAGCCCAGTCCGACAGGGAGGCGCAGATACGCAGTATTTT CASSPVRQGGADTQYF
TRBJ1-5 - TRBD1 TRBV6-5 TGTGCCAGCAGTTATTATCCAGGGGGAGTCCTGTCCCAGCATTTT CASSYYPGGVLSQHF
TRBJ1-5 few - TRBV20-1 TGCAGTGCTGAACTAGTAGGGATCGTTAGCAATCAGCCCCAGCATTTT CSAELVGIVSNQPQHF
TRBJ2-5 - - TRBV5-1 TGCGCCAGCAGCTTTGGGGGGTCTCCTTCCCAAGAGACCCAGTACTTC CASSFGGSPSQETQYF
TRBJ1-2 few - TRBV5-1 TGCGCCAGCAGCTTGAGTGCAGACGTGAACTATGGCTACACCTTC CASSLSADVNYGYTF
TRBJ2-1 - TRBD2 TRBV20-1 TGCAGTGCCCTGGGGGGGCTAGCGGGAGGTGCCTACAATGAGCAGTTCTTC CSALGGLAGGAYNEQFF
TRBJ2-3 few - TRBV5-1 TGCGCCAGCAGCTTGGATCCCGGTTTAGATACGCAGTATTTT CASSLDPGLDTQYF
TRBJ2-6 - TRBD1 TRBV18 TGTGCCAGCTCCCTCGGACAGGGGGCGTCTGGGGCCAACGTCCTGACTTTC CASSLGQGASGANVLTF
TRBJ2-5 - TRBD1 TRBV7-2 TGTGCCAGCAGCCCGACAGGGATTAGGGAGACCCAGTACTTC CASSPTGIRETQYF
TRBJ2-3 few TRBD1 TRBV6-5 TGTGCCAGCAGTTACCGCAAGACAGGGGCCCCAGATACGCAGTATTTT CASSYRKTGAPDTQYF
TRBJ2-2 few TRBD1 TRBV12-3/TRBV12-4 TGTGCCAGCACTCCAGGGACAGAAGGCACCGGGGAGCTGTTTTTT CASTPGTEGTGELFF
TRBJ2-3 - TRBD2 TRBV27 TGTGCCAGCAGTTTATCGGGAGGGCCGCTGGATACGCAGTATTTT CASSLSGGPLDTQYF
TRBJ1-1 - - TRBV4-3 TGCGCCAGCAGCCAAACCGGCAGTACTGAAGCTTTCTTT CASSQTGSTEAFF
TRBJ2-1 few - TRBV29-1 TGCAGTCTCACTGGGGGGGCTTCCTACAATGAGCAGTTCTTC CSLTGGASYNEQFF
TRBJ1-6 few TRBD1 TRBV20-1 TGCAGTGCTCGCCGGGACAGGGCTAATTCACCCCTCCACTTT CSARRDRANSPLHF
TRBJ2-2 many - TRBV12-3/TRBV12-4 TGTGCCAGCAGACCAAACGATGGGTCCGGGGAGCTGTTTTTT CASRPNDGSGELFF
TRBJ2-3 few - TRBV5-5 TGTGCCAGCAGCTTAATAGCGGGCACAGATACGCAGTATTTT CASSLIAGTDTQYF
TRBJ1-2 many TRBD1 TRBV12-3/TRBV12-4 TGTGCCAGCAGTACACAGGGGAGGGGGCATATAAGGGGTGGCTACACCTTC CASSTQGRGHIRGGYTF
TRBJ2-5 few - TRBV7-8 TGTGCCACCTCGGAGACCCAGTACTTC CATSETQYF
TRBJ2-1 few - TRBV4-1 TGCGCCAGCAGCCAAGTTTTGGGCCAGGGGGGAAACAATGAGCAGTTCTTC CASSQVLGQGGNNEQFF
TRBJ2-3 few TRBD1 TRBV10-3 TGTGCCATCATGGGACAGCTTCCCACAGATACGCAGTATTTT CAIMGQLPTDTQYF
TRBJ1-1 - - TRBV7-9 TGTGCCAGCAGCTATAAGGGGGGAGAAGAAGCTTTCTTT CASSYKGGEEAFF
TRBJ2-2 few TRBD2 TRBV9 TGTGCCAGCAGCGTAGCGGTAGCGGGAGTACAGGCCGGGGAGCTGTTTTTT CASSVAVAGVQAGELFF
TRBJ2-4 few TRBD2 TRBV28 TGTGCCAGCAGCCCACTAGCGGGATCGGGCAAAAACATTCAGTACTTC CASSPLAGSGKNIQYF
TRBJ2-3 - - TRBV5-1 TGCGCCAGCAGCTTGGTTGGACGGGTACTGAGCACAGATACGCAGTATTTT CASSLVGRVLSTDTQYF
TRBJ2-7 few - TRBV20-1 TGCAGTGCATTGAGAGACGAGCAGTACTTC CSALRDEQYF
TRBJ2-7 - - TRBV28 TGTGCCAGCAGGACAGACCAGAATCTCTACGAGCAGTACTTC CASRTDQNLYEQYF
TRBJ2-7 - - TRBV5-1 TGCGCCAGCAGCTTGGAGCGTCACGAGCAGTACTTC CASSLERHEQYF
TRBJ2-3 few - TRBV5-1 TGCGCCAGCAGCTTGAGAGGGATAGGCACAGATACGCAGTATTTT CASSLRGIGTDTQYF